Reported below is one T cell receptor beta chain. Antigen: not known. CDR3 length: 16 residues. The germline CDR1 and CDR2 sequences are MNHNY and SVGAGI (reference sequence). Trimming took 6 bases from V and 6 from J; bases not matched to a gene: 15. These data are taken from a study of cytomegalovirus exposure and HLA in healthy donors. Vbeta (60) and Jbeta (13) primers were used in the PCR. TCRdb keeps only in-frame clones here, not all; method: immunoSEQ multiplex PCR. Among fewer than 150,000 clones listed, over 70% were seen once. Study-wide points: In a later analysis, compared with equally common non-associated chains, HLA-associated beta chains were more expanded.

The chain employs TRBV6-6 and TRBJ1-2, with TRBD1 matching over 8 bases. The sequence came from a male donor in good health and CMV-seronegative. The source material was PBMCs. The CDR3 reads CASSLTQPQGADGYTF. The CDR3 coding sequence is TGTGCCAGCAGCCTAACTCAACCCCAGGGGGCAGATGGCTACACCTTC.